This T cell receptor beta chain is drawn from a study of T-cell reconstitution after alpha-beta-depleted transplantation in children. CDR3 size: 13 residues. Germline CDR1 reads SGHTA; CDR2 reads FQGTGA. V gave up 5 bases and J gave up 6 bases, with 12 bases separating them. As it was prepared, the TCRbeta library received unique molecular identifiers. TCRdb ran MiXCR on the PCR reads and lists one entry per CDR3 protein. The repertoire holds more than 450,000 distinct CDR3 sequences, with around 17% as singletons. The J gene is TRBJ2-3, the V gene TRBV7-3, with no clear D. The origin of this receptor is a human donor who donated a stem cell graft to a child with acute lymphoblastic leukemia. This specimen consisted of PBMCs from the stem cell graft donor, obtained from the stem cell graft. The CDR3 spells CASSPMATDTQYF. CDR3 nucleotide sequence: TGTGCCAGCAGCCCGATGGCCACCGATACGCAGTATTTT.